A selection of T cell receptor beta chains follows, all from one sample in a study of regulatory and conventional T cells in RAG deficiency. Generated by immunoSEQ multiplex PCR, the TCRdb table keeps only in-frame clones and is missing some. The data contain tens of thousands of clones, around 90% of them seen just once; the ten biggest clones take up about 5%. The same specimen was also included in a second study, on regulatory T cells.

Sequenced material: CD8+ T cells sorted from blood. These receptor sequences come from a human donor in good health. The conserved cysteine and the conserved F or W are not part of the CDR3 here. The D gene is left open where the match is weak.

V,D,CDR3
TRBV28,.,ASSLEGVGGNTIY
TRBV7-9,.,ASSLRGLGYT
TRBV19,.,ASIRGNEQF
TRBV7-9,.,ASSITGELF
TRBV9,.,ASSEGRGPTDTQY
TRBV19,TRBD2,ASSIPSGTRTEAQY
TRBV27,.,ASSLGQFVYEQY
TRBV7-3,.,ASSPSASNTGELF
TRBV11-2,TRBD2,ASSSRNSGGSDTQY
TRBV27,.,ASSISGNQPQH
TRBV7-9,.,ASSPDSNFYGYT
TRBV12-5,TRBD2,ASGLVRTGTLSGSIPNEQF
TRBV6-1,.,ASTGLDEAQY
TRBV5-1,.,ASSIWDSTDTQY
TRBV11-3,.,ASSPGLTYEQY
TRBV6-6,.,ASSYSDAMNTEAF
TRBV10-2,.,ASSPSGSGANVLT
TRBV7-3,.,ASSLDSTDTQY
TRBV6-5,.,ASSLDSYTGELF
TRBV5-1,TRBD1,ASSENGQVDIQY
TRBV28,TRBD2,ASSGTSGVATGELF
TRBV19,TRBD2,ACGGRELF
TRBV2,TRBD1,ASTWDRLEAF
TRBV10-2,TRBD1,ATLPTGQVVGGYT
TRBV27,TRBD2,ASSPGGGESYNEQF